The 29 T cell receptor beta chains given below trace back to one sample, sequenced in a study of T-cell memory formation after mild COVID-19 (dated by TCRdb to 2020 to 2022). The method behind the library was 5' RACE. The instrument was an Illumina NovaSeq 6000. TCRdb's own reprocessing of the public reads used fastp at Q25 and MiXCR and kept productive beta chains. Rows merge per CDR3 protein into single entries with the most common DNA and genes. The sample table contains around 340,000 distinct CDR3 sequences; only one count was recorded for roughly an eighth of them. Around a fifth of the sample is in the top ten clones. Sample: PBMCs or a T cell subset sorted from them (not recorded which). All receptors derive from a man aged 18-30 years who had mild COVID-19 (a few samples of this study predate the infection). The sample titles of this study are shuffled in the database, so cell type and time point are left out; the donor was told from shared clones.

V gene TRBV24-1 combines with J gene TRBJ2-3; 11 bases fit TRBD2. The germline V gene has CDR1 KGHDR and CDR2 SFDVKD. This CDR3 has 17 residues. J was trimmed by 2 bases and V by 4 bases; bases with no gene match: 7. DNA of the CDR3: TGTGCCACCAGTGACCCAACTAGCGGGGGAAACACAGATACGCAGTATTTT. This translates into CATSDPTSGGNTDTQYF.

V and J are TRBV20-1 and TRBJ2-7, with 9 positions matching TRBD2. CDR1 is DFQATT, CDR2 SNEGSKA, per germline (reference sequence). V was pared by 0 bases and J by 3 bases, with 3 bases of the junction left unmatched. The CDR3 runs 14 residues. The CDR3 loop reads CSARDRTSVYEQYV. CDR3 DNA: TGCAGTGCTAGAGACCGGACTAGCGTCTACGAGCAGTACGTC.

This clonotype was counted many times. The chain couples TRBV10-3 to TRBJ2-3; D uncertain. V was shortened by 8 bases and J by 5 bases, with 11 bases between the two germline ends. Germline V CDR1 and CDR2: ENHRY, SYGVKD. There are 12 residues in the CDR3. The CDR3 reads CAIGRERDTQYF. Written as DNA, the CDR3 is TGTGCCATCGGAAGGGAAAGAGATACGCAGTATTTT.

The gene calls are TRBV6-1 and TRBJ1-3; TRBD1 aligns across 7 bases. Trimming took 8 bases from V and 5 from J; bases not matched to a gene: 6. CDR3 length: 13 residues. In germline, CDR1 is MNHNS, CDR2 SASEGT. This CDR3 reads CASGGGQRNTIYF. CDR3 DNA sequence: TGTGCCAGCGGAGGGGGCCAGAGAAACACCATATATTTT.

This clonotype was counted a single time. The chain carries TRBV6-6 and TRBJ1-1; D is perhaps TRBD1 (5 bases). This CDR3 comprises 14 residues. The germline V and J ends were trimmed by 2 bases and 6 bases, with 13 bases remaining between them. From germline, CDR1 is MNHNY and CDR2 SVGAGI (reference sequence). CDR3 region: CASSYGLGVSEAFF. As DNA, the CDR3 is TGTGCCAGCAGTTACGGGTTGGGGGTTTCTGAAGCTTTCTTT.

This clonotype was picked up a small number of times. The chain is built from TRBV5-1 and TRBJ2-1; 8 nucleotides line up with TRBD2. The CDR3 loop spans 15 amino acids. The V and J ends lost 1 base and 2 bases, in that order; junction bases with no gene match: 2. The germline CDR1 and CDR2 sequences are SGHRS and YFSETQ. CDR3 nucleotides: TGCGCCAGCAGCTTGATTAGCGGGGCCTACAATGAGCAGTTCTTC. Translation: CASSLISGAYNEQFF.

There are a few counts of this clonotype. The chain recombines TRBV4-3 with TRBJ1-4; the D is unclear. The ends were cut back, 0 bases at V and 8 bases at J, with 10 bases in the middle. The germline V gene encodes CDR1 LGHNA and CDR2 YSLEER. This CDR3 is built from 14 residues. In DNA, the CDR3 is TGCGCCAGCAGCCAAGAATTAGGGAGGGAAAAACTGTTTTTT. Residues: CASSQELGREKLFF.

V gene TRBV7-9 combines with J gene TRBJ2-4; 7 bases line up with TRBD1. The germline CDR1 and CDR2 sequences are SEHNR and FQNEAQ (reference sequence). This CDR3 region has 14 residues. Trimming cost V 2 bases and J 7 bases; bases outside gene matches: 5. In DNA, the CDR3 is TGTGCCAGCAGCTTATCTGACAGGGCCAACATTCAGTACTTC. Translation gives CASSLSDRANIQYF.

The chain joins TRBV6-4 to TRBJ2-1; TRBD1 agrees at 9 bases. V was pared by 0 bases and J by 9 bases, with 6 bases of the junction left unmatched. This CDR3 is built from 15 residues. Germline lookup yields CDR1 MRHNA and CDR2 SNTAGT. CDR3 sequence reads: CASSDSWDREGEQFF. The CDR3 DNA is TGTGCCAGCAGTGACTCTTGGGACAGGGAGGGTGAGCAGTTCTTC.

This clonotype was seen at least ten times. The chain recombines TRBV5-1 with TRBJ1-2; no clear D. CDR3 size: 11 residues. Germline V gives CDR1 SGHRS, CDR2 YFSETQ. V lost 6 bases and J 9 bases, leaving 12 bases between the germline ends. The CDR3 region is CASIMDGRYTF. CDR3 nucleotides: TGCGCCAGCATTATGGACGGGCGCTACACCTTC.

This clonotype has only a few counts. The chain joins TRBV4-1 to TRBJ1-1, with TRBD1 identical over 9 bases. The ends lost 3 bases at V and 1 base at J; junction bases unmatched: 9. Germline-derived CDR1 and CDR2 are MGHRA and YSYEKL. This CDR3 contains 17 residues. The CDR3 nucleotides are TGCGCCAGCAGCCAGGTGGGACAGGGAACGAAGAACACTGAAGCTTTCTTT. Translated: CASSQVGQGTKNTEAFF.

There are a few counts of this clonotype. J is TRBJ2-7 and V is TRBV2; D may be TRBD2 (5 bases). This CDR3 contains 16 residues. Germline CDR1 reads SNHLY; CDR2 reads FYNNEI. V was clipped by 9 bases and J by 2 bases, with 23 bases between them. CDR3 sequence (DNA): TGTGCCAGTCGACTCAAAGCGGTCCAGATTGCCTACGAGCAGTACTTC. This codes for CASRLKAVQIAYEQYF.

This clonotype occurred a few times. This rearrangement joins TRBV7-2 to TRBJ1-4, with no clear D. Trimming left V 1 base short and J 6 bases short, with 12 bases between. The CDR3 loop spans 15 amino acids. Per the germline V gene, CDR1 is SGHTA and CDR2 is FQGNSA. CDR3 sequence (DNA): TGTGCCAGCAGCTTAGAAGGGTACGGATATGAAAAACTGTTTTTT. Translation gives CASSLEGYGYEKLFF.

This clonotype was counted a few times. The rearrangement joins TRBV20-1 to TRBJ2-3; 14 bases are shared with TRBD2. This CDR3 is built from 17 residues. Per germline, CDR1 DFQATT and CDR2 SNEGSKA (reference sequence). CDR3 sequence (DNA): TGCAGCCTAGGAGGAGGGACTAGCGGGGGATTCACAGATACGCAGTATTTT. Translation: CSLGGGTSGGFTDTQYF.

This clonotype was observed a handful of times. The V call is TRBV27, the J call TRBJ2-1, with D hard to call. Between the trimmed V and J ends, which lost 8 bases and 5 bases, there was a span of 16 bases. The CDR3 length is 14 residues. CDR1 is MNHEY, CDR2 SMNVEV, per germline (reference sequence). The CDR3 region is CASGYGDGNNEQFF. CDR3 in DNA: TGTGCCAGCGGATACGGTGACGGAAACAATGAGCAGTTCTTC.

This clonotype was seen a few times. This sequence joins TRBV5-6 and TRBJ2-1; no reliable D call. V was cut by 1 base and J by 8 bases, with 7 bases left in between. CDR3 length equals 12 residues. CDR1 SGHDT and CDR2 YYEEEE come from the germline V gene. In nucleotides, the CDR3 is TGTGCCAGCAGCTTGTATTCCCATGAGCAGTTCTTC. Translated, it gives CASSLYSHEQFF.

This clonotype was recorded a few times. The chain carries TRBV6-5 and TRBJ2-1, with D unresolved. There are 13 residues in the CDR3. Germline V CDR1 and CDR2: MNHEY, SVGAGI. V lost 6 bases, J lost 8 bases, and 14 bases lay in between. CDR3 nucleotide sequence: TGTGCCAGCAGCCAGGACCAAAGGTATGAGCAGTTCTTC. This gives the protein CASSQDQRYEQFF.

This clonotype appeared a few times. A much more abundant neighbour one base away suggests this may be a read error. This CDR3 reads CASRKAGGQETQYF. CDR3 sequence (DNA): TGTGCCAGCAGAAAGGCGGGGGGGCAAGAGACCCAGTACTTC. V usage is TRBV7-2 and J usage is TRBJ2-5, with 9 bases matching TRBD2. The trim removed 6 bases at V and 2 bases at J, leaving 4 bases unmatched. This CDR3 is 14 amino acids long. From germline, CDR1 is SGHTA and CDR2 FQGNSA.

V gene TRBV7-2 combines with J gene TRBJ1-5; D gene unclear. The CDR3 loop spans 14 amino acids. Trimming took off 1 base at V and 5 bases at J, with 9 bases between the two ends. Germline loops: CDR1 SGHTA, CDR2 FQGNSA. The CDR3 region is CASSLGGQDQPQHF. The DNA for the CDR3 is TGTGCCAGCAGCTTAGGTGGTCAGGATCAGCCCCAGCATTTT.

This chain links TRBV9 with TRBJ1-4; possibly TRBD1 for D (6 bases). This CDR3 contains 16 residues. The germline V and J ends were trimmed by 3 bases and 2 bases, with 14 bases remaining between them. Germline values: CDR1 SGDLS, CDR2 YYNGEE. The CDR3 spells CASSAQGIGTNEKLFF. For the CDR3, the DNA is TGTGCCAGCAGCGCACAGGGTATCGGGACTAATGAAAAACTGTTTTTT.

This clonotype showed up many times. CDR3 amino acids: CSARTSGGADEQFF. Written as DNA, the CDR3 is TGCAGTGCTAGAACCAGCGGGGGGGCGGATGAGCAGTTCTTC. The chain recombines TRBV20-1 with TRBJ2-1, with 10 bases aligning to TRBD2. Trimming at V came to 2 bases and at J to 8 bases, leaving 6 bases not matched to a gene. In germline, CDR1 is DFQATT, CDR2 SNEGSKA (reference sequence). The CDR3 totals 14 residues.

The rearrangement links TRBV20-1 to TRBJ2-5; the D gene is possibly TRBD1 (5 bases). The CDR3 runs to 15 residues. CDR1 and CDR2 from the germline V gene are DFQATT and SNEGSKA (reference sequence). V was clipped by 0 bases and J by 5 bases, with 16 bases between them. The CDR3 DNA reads TGCAGTGCTAGAGATTCAGGACAAGGTCAGGAGACCCAGTACTTC. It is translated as CSARDSGQGQETQYF.

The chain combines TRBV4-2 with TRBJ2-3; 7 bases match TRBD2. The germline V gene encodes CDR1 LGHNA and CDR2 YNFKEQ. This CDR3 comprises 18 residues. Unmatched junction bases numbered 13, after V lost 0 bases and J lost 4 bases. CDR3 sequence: CASSQDRVRGIGPDTQYF. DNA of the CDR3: TGTGCCAGCAGCCAAGATCGGGTGCGGGGGATAGGCCCAGATACGCAGTATTTT.

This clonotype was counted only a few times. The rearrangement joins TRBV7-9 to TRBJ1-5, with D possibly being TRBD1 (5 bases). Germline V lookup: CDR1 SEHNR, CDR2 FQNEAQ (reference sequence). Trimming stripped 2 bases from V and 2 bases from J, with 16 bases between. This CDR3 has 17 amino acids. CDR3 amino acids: CASSLPQGWWGNQPQHF. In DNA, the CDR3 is TGTGCCAGCAGCTTACCTCAGGGATGGTGGGGCAATCAGCCCCAGCATTTT. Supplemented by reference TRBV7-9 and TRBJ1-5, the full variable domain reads DTGVSQNPRHKITKRGQNVTFRCDPISEHNRLYWYRQTLGQGPEFLTYFQNEAQLEKSRLLSDRFSAERPKGSFSTLEIQRTEQGDSAMYLCASSLPQGWWGNQPQHFGDGTRLSIL.

CDR3 DNA sequence: TGTGCCAGCAGCTTCGACAGGCCCCTCCACTTT. As protein: CASSFDRPLHF. The rearrangement uses TRBV7-9 and TRBJ1-6; weak D call: TRBD1 (6 bases). The CDR3 totals 11 residues. Trimming cost V 3 bases and J 13 bases, with 7 bases left between them. Germline CDR1 is SEHNR and CDR2 is FQNEAQ (reference sequence).

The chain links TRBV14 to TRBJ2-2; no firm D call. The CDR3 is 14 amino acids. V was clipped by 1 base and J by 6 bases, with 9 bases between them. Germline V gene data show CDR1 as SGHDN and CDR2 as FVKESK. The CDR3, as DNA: TGTGCCAGCAGCCAAGCGCGGATGGCCGGGGAGCTGTTTTTT. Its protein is CASSQARMAGELFF. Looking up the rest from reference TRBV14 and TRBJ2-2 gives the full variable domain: EAGVTQFPSHSVIEKGQTVTLRCDPISGHDNLYWYRRVMGKEIKFLLHFVKESKQDESGMPNNRFLAERTGGTYSTLKVQPAELEDSGVYFCASSQARMAGELFFGEGSRLTVL.

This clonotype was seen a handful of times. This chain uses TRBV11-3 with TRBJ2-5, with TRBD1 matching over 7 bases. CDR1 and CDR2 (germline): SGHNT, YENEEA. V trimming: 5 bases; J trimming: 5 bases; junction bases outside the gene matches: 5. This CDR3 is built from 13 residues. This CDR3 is CASSRGQAETQYF. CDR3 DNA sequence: TGTGCCAGCAGCCGCGGACAGGCGGAGACCCAGTACTTC.

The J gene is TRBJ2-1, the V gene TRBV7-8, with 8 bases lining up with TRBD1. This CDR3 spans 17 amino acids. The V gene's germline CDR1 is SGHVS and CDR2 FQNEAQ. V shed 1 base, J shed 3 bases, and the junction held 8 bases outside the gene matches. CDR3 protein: CASSLGGQATFYNEQFF. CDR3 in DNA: TGTGCCAGCAGCTTAGGGGGACAGGCGACTTTCTACAATGAGCAGTTCTTC.

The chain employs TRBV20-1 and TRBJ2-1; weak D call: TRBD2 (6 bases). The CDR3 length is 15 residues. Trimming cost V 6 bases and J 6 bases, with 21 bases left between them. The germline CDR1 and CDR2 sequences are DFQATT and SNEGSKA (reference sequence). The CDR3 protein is CSAGSFPGLSNEQFF. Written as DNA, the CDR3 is TGCAGTGCCGGCTCCTTCCCGGGACTCAGCAATGAGCAGTTCTTC.